Below are 15 T cell receptor beta chains sequenced from a single sample in a study of blood T cell repertoires in COVID-19. Clones were read by immunoSEQ multiplex PCR, and TCRdb kept only the in-frame ones, dropping some. This sample yields about 180,000 clones, of which 80% to 85% are seen a single time; 7.6% belongs to the top ten. Sequenced: peripheral blood. The receptors originated from a woman between 65 and 79 years old with COVID-19, enrolled during active disease.

The chain carries TRBV5-1 and TRBJ2-1; 8 bases are a match to TRBD2. The J segment lost 5 bases and the V segment lost 3 bases, leaving 10 bases of the junction unmatched. The germline CDR1 and CDR2 sequences are SGHRS and YFSETQ. The CDR3 covers 16 residues. Written as DNA, the CDR3 is TGCGCCAGCAGCTATATAGCGGGACCAGCCCACAATGAGCAGTTCTTC. Amino acids: CASSYIAGPAHNEQFF.

This chain joins TRBV11-1 and TRBJ2-3; 14 bases fit TRBD2. Germline CDR1 reads SGHAT; CDR2 reads FQDESV (reference sequence). V shed 1 base, J shed 5 bases, and the junction held 2 bases outside the gene matches. This CDR3 spans 16 amino acids. The CDR3 DNA sequence: TGTGCCAGCAGCTTAGGAGGACTAGCGGGAGGAGATACGCAGTATTTT. Its protein is CASSLGGLAGGDTQYF.

This chain uses TRBV3-1 (or the pseudogene TRBV3-2) with TRBJ2-1; 7 bases are shared with TRBD2. V was pared by 2 bases and J by 0 bases, with 4 bases of the junction left unmatched. The CDR3 contains 16 residues. The germline V gene encodes CDR1 LGHDT and CDR2 YNNKEL (reference sequence). CDR3: CASSQMRGSSYNEQFF. CDR3 nucleotide sequence: TGTGCCAGCAGCCAAATGCGGGGGAGCTCCTACAATGAGCAGTTCTTC.

V gene TRBV9 combines with J gene TRBJ2-2; 13 nucleotides match TRBD2. The length of the CDR3 is 16 residues. V lost 7 bases to trimming and J lost 4 bases; unmatched junction nucleotides: 7. Germline CDR1 is SGDLS and CDR2 is YYNGEE. The CDR3 spells CASSRLAGGGTGELFF. DNA for the CDR3: TGTGCCAGCTCCCGACTAGCGGGAGGCGGCACCGGGGAGCTGTTTTTT.

The genes are TRBV19 and TRBJ2-7, with D tentatively TRBD1 (6 bases). The V and J ends lost 4 bases and 0 bases respectively, with 10 bases between them. Germline lookup yields CDR1 LNHDA and CDR2 SQIVND (reference sequence). The CDR3 is 14 amino acids. CDR3 in amino acids: CASSTDRTSYEQYF. In nucleotides, the CDR3 is TGTGCCAGTAGTACCGACAGGACCTCCTACGAGCAGTACTTC.

The chain joins TRBV29-1 to TRBJ2-3, with 8 bases matching TRBD2. Trimming took 7 bases from V and 2 from J; bases not matched to a gene: 8. Germline lookup yields CDR1 SQVTM and CDR2 ANQGSEA. The CDR3 runs to 14 residues. CDR3 in amino acids: CSAENSGATDTQYF. The DNA for the CDR3 is TGCAGCGCCGAGAATAGCGGGGCCACAGATACGCAGTATTTT.

In DNA, the CDR3 is TGTGCCAGCCTTTCAAGGGGGCCTGGGGGCTATAGCAATCAGCCCCAGCATTTT. It is translated as CASLSRGPGGYSNQPQHF. The genes are TRBV28 and TRBJ1-5; 7 nucleotides match TRBD1. V lost 8 bases to trimming and J lost 0 bases; unmatched junction nucleotides: 16. Germline lookup yields CDR1 MDHEN and CDR2 SYDVKM. This CDR3 region has 18 residues.

The chain is built from TRBV4-2 and TRBJ2-7; D gene ambiguous. The CDR3 length is 15 residues. Trimming removed 4 bases at V and 5 bases at J, with 18 bases between. The germline V gene encodes CDR1 LGHNA and CDR2 YNFKEQ. DNA for the CDR3: TGTGCCAGCAGCCGAGAGGTATCCTTCACGGACGAGCAGTACTTC. Its translation: CASSREVSFTDEQYF.

The genes are TRBV19 and TRBJ2-4, with TRBD1 matching over 7 bases. The length of the CDR3 is 18 residues. Germline-derived CDR1 and CDR2 are LNHDA and SQIVND (reference sequence). V lost 3 bases, J lost 0 bases, and 11 bases stayed unmatched. The CDR3 DNA reads TGTGCCAGTAGTATGGGACAGCCCCCGGGAATAGCCAAAAACATTCAGTACTTC. Protein product: CASSMGQPPGIAKNIQYF. Variable domain in full (rest from reference TRBV19 and TRBJ2-4): DGGITQSPKYLFRKEGQNVTLSCEQNLNHDAMYWYRQDPGQGLRLIYYSQIVNDFQKGDIAEGYSVSREKKESFPLTVTSAQKNPTAFYLCASSMGQPPGIAKNIQYFGAGTRLSVL.

The J gene is TRBJ1-2, the V gene TRBV19, with D perhaps TRBD1 (6 bases). The germline CDR1 and CDR2 sequences are LNHDA and SQIVND (reference sequence). There are 16 residues in the CDR3. V gave up 3 bases and J gave up 8 bases, with 22 bases separating them. CDR3 in DNA: TGTGCCAGTAGTATTTATCCCCGGGACACAACGAGGGGCTACACCTTC. This codes for CASSIYPRDTTRGYTF.

The chain recombines TRBV5-1 with TRBJ1-1, with 9 positions matching TRBD1. CDR1 and CDR2 from the germline V gene are SGHRS and YFSETQ. With 0 bases clipped from V and 11 bases from J, the junction kept 2 bases outside the gene matches. There are 12 residues in the CDR3. The CDR3 loop is CASSLDRGLAFF. The CDR3 DNA reads TGCGCCAGCAGCTTGGACAGGGGGCTTGCTTTCTTT.

This chain uses TRBV6-6 with TRBJ2-7; D gene unclear. Germline V gene data show CDR1 as MNHNY and CDR2 as SVGAGI (reference sequence). The CDR3 runs to 15 residues. Trimming pared 0 bases from V and 0 bases from J, leaving 9 bases between. In nucleotides, the CDR3 is TGTGCCAGCAGTTACTCGAGGCTAGGCTCCTACGAGCAGTACTTC. Translated, it gives CASSYSRLGSYEQYF.

The V call is TRBV11-3, the J call TRBJ2-7; the match to TRBD2 covers 10 bases. The CDR3 is 15 amino acids. The junction had 9 bases not matched to a gene; V was cut back by 5 bases and J by 5 bases. The germline CDR1 and CDR2 sequences are SGHNT and YENEEA. The CDR3 is CASSQTSGNWDEQYF. Written as DNA, the CDR3 is TGTGCCAGCAGCCAAACTAGCGGGAATTGGGACGAGCAGTACTTC.

This clone occurred once. CDR3 loop: CATSRGRDGKYEQFF. The CDR3 DNA reads TGTGCCACCAGCAGGGGCAGGGATGGCAAATATGAGCAGTTCTTC. V is TRBV15 and J is TRBJ2-1; TRBD1 is a possible D gene (5 bases). V was pared by 3 bases and J by 8 bases, with 17 bases between. CDR1 LNHNV and CDR2 YYDKDF come from the germline V gene (reference sequence). This CDR3 is built from 15 residues.

The rearrangement links TRBV2 to TRBJ2-7; 9 nucleotides line up with TRBD1. J lost 1 base, V lost 5 bases, and 6 bases had no gene match. The germline V gene has CDR1 SNHLY and CDR2 FYNNEI. CDR3 length: 15 amino acids. CDR3: CASSRPGQGSYEQYF. The DNA of the CDR3 is TGTGCCAGCAGTCGACCGGGACAGGGTTCCTACGAGCAGTACTTC. Supplemented by reference TRBV2 and TRBJ2-7, the full variable domain reads EPEVTQTPSHQVTQMGQEVILRCVPISNHLYFYWYRQILGQKVEFLVSFYNNEISEKSEIFDDQFSVERPDGSNFTLKIRSTKLEDSAMYFCASSRPGQGSYEQYFGPGTRLTVT.